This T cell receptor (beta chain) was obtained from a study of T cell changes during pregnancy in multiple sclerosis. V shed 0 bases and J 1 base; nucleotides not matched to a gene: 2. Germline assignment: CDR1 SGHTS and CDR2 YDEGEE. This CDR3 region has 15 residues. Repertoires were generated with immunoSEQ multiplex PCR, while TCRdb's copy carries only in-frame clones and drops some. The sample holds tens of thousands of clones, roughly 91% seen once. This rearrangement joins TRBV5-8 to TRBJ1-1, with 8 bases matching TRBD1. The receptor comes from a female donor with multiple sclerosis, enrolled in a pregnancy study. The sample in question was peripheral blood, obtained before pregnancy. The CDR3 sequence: CASSLDDRGNTEAFF. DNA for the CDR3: TGTGCCAGCAGCTTGGACGACAGGGGGAACACTGAAGCTTTCTTT.